A single sample is the source of the 26 T cell receptor beta chains below, sequenced in a study of CD8+ T cells in alopecia areata. It was cDNA, reverse transcribed from extracted RNA, that served as the sequencing template. Produced via immunoSEQ multiplex PCR; TCRdb's table is partial and in-frame only. The table has around 160,000 clones, approximately 45% seen once. Material for sequencing was CD4+ T cells sorted from blood. The receptor set was obtained from a human donor with alopecia areata.

The chain has TRBV7-6 and TRBJ1-2; maybe TRBD1 (5 bases). Germline-derived CDR1 and CDR2 are SGHVS and FNYEAQ. This CDR3 is built from 15 residues. Trimming took off 0 bases at V and 4 bases at J, with 12 bases between the two ends. CDR3 coding DNA: TGTGCCAGCAGCTTAGCATCCGGGACCATCTATGGCTACACCTTC. It encodes CASSLASGTIYGYTF. Looking up the rest from reference TRBV7-6 and TRBJ1-2 gives the full variable domain: GAGVSQSPRYKVTKRGQDVALRCDPISGHVSLYWYRQALGQGPEFLTYFNYEAQQDKSGLPNDRFSAERPEGSISTLTIQRTEQRDSAMYRCASSLASGTIYGYTFGSGTRLTVV.

This clone occurred a few times. The chain couples TRBV7-3 to TRBJ2-1, with 11 nucleotides matching TRBD2. The CDR3 contains 14 residues. CDR1 is SGHTA and CDR2 is FQGTGA in the germline V gene. Trimming removed 5 bases from V and 10 bases from J; junction bases left unmatched: 7. The CDR3 sequence: CASSPGLAEHEQFF. CDR3 nucleotides: TGTGCCAGCAGCCCGGGACTAGCGGAGCACGAGCAGTTCTTC.

This clone was found many times. The chain combines TRBV19 with TRBJ2-1, with D unclear. CDR1 LNHDA and CDR2 SQIVND come from the germline V gene (reference sequence). The CDR3 spans 11 residues. The V gene lost 5 bases and the J gene lost 7 bases, with 6 bases spanning the gap. The DNA for the CDR3 is TGTGCCAGTAGTTACGAGAATGAGCAGTTCTTC. It translates to CASSYENEQFF.

V is TRBV4-1 and J is TRBJ2-5; TRBD2 might be the D (6 bases). The CDR3 consists of 15 residues. The germline V and J ends were trimmed by 1 base and 5 bases, with 14 bases remaining between them. The V gene's germline CDR1 is MGHRA and CDR2 YSYEKL. The CDR3 nucleotides are TGCGCCAGCAGCCAAGTGTCGGGAGCTCCGGAGACCCAGTACTTC. As protein: CASSQVSGAPETQYF.

The chain has TRBV9 and TRBJ2-4; D is unclear. The germline V gene has CDR1 SGDLS and CDR2 YYNGEE. CDR3 length: 16 amino acids. With 0 bases removed from V and 3 bases from J, the gap between germline ends came to 13 bases. CDR3 DNA: TGTGCCAGCAGCGTAGAGCTTGGGTCTGGCAAAAACATTCAGTACTTC. The encoded protein is CASSVELGSGKNIQYF.

V usage is TRBV30 and J usage is TRBJ1-1; D gene uncertain. Trimming took 1 base from V and 0 from J, leaving 9 bases between them. Germline CDR1 is GTSNPN and CDR2 is SVGIG (reference sequence). The CDR3 contains 14 residues. The CDR3 here is CAWSDGRLNTEAFF. The CDR3 region has the DNA TGTGCCTGGAGTGATGGACGGTTGAACACTGAAGCTTTCTTT.

This chain links TRBV7-6 with TRBJ2-7; 7 nucleotides align to TRBD2. The trim removed 0 bases at V and 2 bases at J, leaving 13 bases unmatched. This CDR3 is 18 amino acids long. CDR1 is SGHVS, CDR2 FNYEAQ, per germline. CDR3 residues: CASSLASSGIVMTYEQYF. CDR3 DNA: TGTGCCAGCAGCTTAGCATCGAGCGGGATCGTAATGACCTACGAGCAGTACTTC.

The V and J genes are TRBV29-1 and TRBJ1-4; tentatively, D is TRBD1 (6 bases). Germline V gene data show CDR1 as SQVTM and CDR2 as ANQGSEA. The CDR3 totals 13 residues. Trimming cost V 4 bases and J 4 bases, with 10 bases left between them. The CDR3 spells CSVGDRRNEKLFF. CDR3 DNA: TGCAGCGTTGGCGACAGGCGTAATGAAAAACTGTTTTTT. Looking up the rest from reference TRBV29-1 and TRBJ1-4 gives the full variable domain: SAVISQKPSRDICQRGTSLTIQCQVDSQVTMMFWYRQQPGQSLTLIATANQGSEATYESGFVIDKFPISRPNLTFSTLTVSNMSPEDSSIYLCSVGDRRNEKLFFGSGTQLSVL.

The chain is built from TRBV5-6 and TRBJ1-4; 7 bases are a match to TRBD1. The CDR3 loop spans 15 amino acids. The V segment lost 1 base and the J segment 5 bases; nucleotides outside the gene matches: 5. Germline CDR1 SGHDT, CDR2 YYEEEE. CDR3 loop: CASSLPRGRNEKLFF. The DNA for the CDR3 is TGTGCCAGCAGCTTGCCAAGGGGGCGAAATGAAAAACTGTTTTTT. The full variable domain, completed using reference TRBV5-6 and TRBJ1-4, is DAGVTQSPTHLIKTRGQQVTLRCSPKSGHDTVSWYQQALGQGPQFIFQYYEEEERQRGNFPDRFSGHQFPNYSSELNVNALLLGDSALYLCASSLPRGRNEKLFFGSGTQLSVL.

Only a few counts were recorded for this clone. The gene calls are TRBV19 and TRBJ2-3, with D perhaps TRBD2 (6 bases). Germline V gene lookup returns CDR1 LNHDA and CDR2 SQIVND (reference sequence). This CDR3 contains 15 residues. V was cut by 5 bases and J by 0 bases, with 12 bases left in between. CDR3 loop: CASSPLAASTDTQYF. The CDR3 nucleotides are TGTGCCAGTAGTCCCTTAGCGGCTAGCACAGATACGCAGTATTTT.

The V call is TRBV5-1, the J call TRBJ1-2; D unresolved. Germline assignment: CDR1 SGHRS and CDR2 YFSETQ. This CDR3 has 15 residues. Trimming took off 1 base at V and 0 bases at J, with 10 bases between the two ends. CDR3 amino acids: CASSLYSTPNYGYTF. As DNA, the CDR3 is TGCGCCAGCAGCTTGTATTCAACACCTAACTATGGCTACACCTTC.

This chain connects TRBV30 to TRBJ2-7; D may correspond to TRBD1 or TRBD2 (5 bases each). The V end was cut by 7 bases, the J end by 0 bases, with 22 bases between. CDR3 length: 16 amino acids. Germline V lookup: CDR1 GTSNPN, CDR2 SVGIG (reference sequence). CDR3 sequence reads: CALQPFPGTSSYEQYF. In nucleotides, the CDR3 is TGTGCCTTGCAGCCCTTCCCGGGGACCAGCTCCTACGAGCAGTACTTC. The full variable domain, its missing parts supplied by reference TRBV30 and TRBJ2-7, is SQTIHQWPATLVQPVGSPLSLECTVEGTSNPNLYWYRQAAGRGLQLLFYSVGIGQISSEVPQNLSASRPQDRQFILSSKKLLLSDSGFYLCALQPFPGTSSYEQYFGPGTRLTVT.

V gene TRBV30 combines with J gene TRBJ2-1; TRBD1 matches 8 bases. Germline V gene data show CDR1 as GTSNPN and CDR2 as SVGIG (reference sequence). J was trimmed by 2 bases and V by 4 bases; bases with no gene match: 1. The CDR3 runs to 13 residues. The CDR3 DNA follows: TGTGCCTGGACAGGGGGCCCCTACAATGAGCAGTTCTTC. Its protein product is CAWTGGPYNEQFF. The complete variable domain, with remaining parts taken from reference TRBV30 and TRBJ2-1, reads SQTIHQWPATLVQPVGSPLSLECTVEGTSNPNLYWYRQAAGRGLQLLFYSVGIGQISSEVPQNLSASRPQDRQFILSSKKLLLSDSGFYLCAWTGGPYNEQFFGPGTRLTVL.

This chain links TRBV6-1 with TRBJ1-2; TRBD1 is a possible D gene (5 bases). Between the trimmed V and J ends, which lost 7 bases and 0 bases, there was a span of 15 bases. CDR1 and CDR2 (germline): MNHNS, SASEGT. The CDR3 sequence is 15 residues long. In DNA, the CDR3 is TGTGCCAGCAATCGGGGATGGGACTCTAACTATGGCTACACCTTC. This sequence encodes CASNRGWDSNYGYTF.

This clone was observed a handful of times. This chain connects TRBV9 to TRBJ2-7; 9 bases agree with TRBD1. Germline V gene lookup returns CDR1 SGDLS and CDR2 YYNGEE. The CDR3 is 15 residues long. V was pared by 4 bases and J by 3 bases, with 8 bases of the junction left unmatched. CDR3 sequence: CASSLTGTGHYEQYF. CDR3 nucleotides: TGTGCCAGCAGCCTCACCGGGACAGGGCACTACGAGCAGTACTTC. Combining the CDR3 with reference TRBV9 and TRBJ2-7 gives the whole variable domain DSGVTQTPKHLITATGQRVTLRCSPRSGDLSVYWYQQSLDQGLQFLIQYYNGEERAKGNILERFSAQQFPDLHSELNLSSLELGDSALYFCASSLTGTGHYEQYFGPGTRLTVT.

This clone turned up a few times. The rearrangement uses TRBV2 and TRBJ2-1; D remains unclear. In germline, CDR1 is SNHLY, CDR2 FYNNEI. V lost 8 bases, J lost 2 bases, and 13 bases lay in between. This CDR3 spans 14 amino acids. In nucleotides, the CDR3 is TGTGCCAGCGGTCCCGCCTCAGCCTACAATGAGCAGTTCTTC. Translation gives CASGPASAYNEQFF.

The chain recombines TRBV6-1 with TRBJ2-5; D not resolved. Germline lookup yields CDR1 MNHNS and CDR2 SASEGT. The ends were cut back, 6 bases at V and 1 base at J, with 15 bases in the middle. CDR3 length: 15 amino acids. The CDR3 region is CASRRRRNSQETQYF. CDR3 DNA sequence: TGTGCCAGCAGAAGAAGACGGAATAGCCAAGAGACCCAGTACTTC.

This chain links TRBV2 with TRBJ2-3; D might be TRBD1 (5 bases). The CDR3 has 15 residues. Germline CDR1 is SNHLY and CDR2 is FYNNEI. V gave up 7 bases and J gave up 3 bases, with 17 bases separating them. The CDR3 loop is CASKVLAGSTDTQYF. The DNA for the CDR3 is TGTGCCAGCAAAGTATTGGCAGGGTCGACAGATACGCAGTATTTT.

This clone has just a few counts. The gene calls are TRBV27 and TRBJ2-1, with 15 bases matching TRBD2. There are 16 residues in the CDR3. Losses at the gene ends were 2 bases for V and 8 bases for J; bases not matched to a gene: 4. The germline V gene encodes CDR1 MNHEY and CDR2 SMNVEV (reference sequence). Here the CDR3 DNA reads TGTGCCAGCAGTTTAGCCGGGACTAGCGGGAGGTATGAGCAGTTCTTC. It encodes CASSLAGTSGRYEQFF.

This clone came up a few times. DNA of the CDR3: TGCAGCGTTGTAGCGGGGAGCTCCTACAATGAGCAGTTCTTC. Its translation is CSVVAGSSYNEQFF. V usage is TRBV29-1 and J usage is TRBJ2-1; 8 bases agree with TRBD2. CDR1 is SQVTM, CDR2 ANQGSEA, per germline. The V gene end was trimmed by 4 bases and the J gene end by 0 bases; junction bases not matched to a gene: 2. The CDR3 sequence is 14 residues long.

The rearrangement joins TRBV5-1 to TRBJ2-1, with 11 positions matching TRBD2. Germline V gene lookup returns CDR1 SGHRS and CDR2 YFSETQ. This CDR3 contains 15 residues. The ends lost 0 bases at V and 7 bases at J; junction bases unmatched: 3. The CDR3 reads CASSLATSGTNEQFF. In DNA, the CDR3 is TGCGCCAGCAGCTTGGCGACTAGCGGGACTAATGAGCAGTTCTTC. Variable domain in full (rest from reference TRBV5-1 and TRBJ2-1): KAGVTQTPRYLIKTRGQQVTLSCSPISGHRSVSWYQQTPGQGLQFLFEYFSETQRNKGNFPGRFSGRQFSNSRSEMNVSTLELGDSALYLCASSLATSGTNEQFFGPGTRLTVL.

This clone was detected only a few times. The CDR3 reads CASSLGALGINEQFF. The CDR3 coding sequence is TGTGCCAGCAGCTTAGGGGCTCTAGGGATCAATGAGCAGTTCTTC. The chain joins TRBV7-8 to TRBJ2-1; D ambiguous. Per germline, CDR1 SGHVS and CDR2 FQNEAQ. Trimming took 1 base from V and 6 from J, leaving 13 bases between them. The CDR3 covers 15 residues.

This clone was seen a few times. The chain recombines TRBV7-3 with TRBJ2-1; 9 bases are shared with TRBD1. V gave up 5 bases and J gave up 10 bases; unmatched junction bases: 3. The CDR3 totals 12 residues. Germline V lookup: CDR1 SGHTA, CDR2 FQGTGA. The CDR3 DNA is TGTGCCAGCAGCCTCGGGACAGGGGAGCAGTTCTTC. This translates into CASSLGTGEQFF.

A word on this clone: The same CDR3 is also encoded by other DNA sequences in this sample. The V call is TRBV28, the J call TRBJ1-2; no clear D gene. This CDR3 region has 12 residues. Germline V gene data show CDR1 as MDHEN and CDR2 as SYDVKM. Trimming removed 1 base at V and 2 bases at J, with 2 bases between. The CDR3 spells CASSLSNYGYTF. CDR3 in DNA: TGTGCCAGCAGTTTATCCAACTATGGCTACACCTTC.

This chain connects TRBV5-1 to TRBJ1-1, with no clear D. CDR1 SGHRS and CDR2 YFSETQ come from the germline V gene. V was pared by 0 bases and J by 10 bases, with 10 bases between. The CDR3 runs 12 residues. The CDR3 loop is CASSLVGSGAFF. In nucleotides, the CDR3 is TGCGCCAGCAGCTTGGTGGGGTCTGGAGCTTTCTTT.

The chain carries TRBV2 and TRBJ2-2, with TRBD1 matching over 7 bases. Germline CDR1 is SNHLY and CDR2 is FYNNEI. The trim removed 5 bases at V and 2 bases at J, leaving 8 bases unmatched. The CDR3 is 16 amino acids. The CDR3 DNA reads as TGTGCCAGCAGTAACAGGGGACAGTTCAACACCGGGGAGCTGTTTTTT. Protein product: CASSNRGQFNTGELFF.